A few counts support the clone carrying this T cell receptor beta chain. CDR1 and CDR2 (germline): DFQATT, SNEGSKA (reference sequence). With 3 bases removed from V and 2 bases from J, the gap between germline ends came to 12 bases. The CDR3 has 14 residues. This sample is drawn from a study of T cells in Graves' hyperthyroidism and ophthalmopathy. There were TCR beta CDR3 regions amplified from RNA transcripts. The TCR CDR3 was amplified in a first-round RT-PCR using the HTBI primer set. TCRdb reprocessed the multiplex PCR reads with MiXCR, giving one entry per CDR3 protein. This sample has approximately 600,000 distinct CDR3 sequences, with about 20% found just once.

Sequencing was carried out using blood. This chain joins TRBV20-1 and TRBJ2-3; D not resolved. This TCR derives from a man aged 25-40 years with Graves' ophthalmopathy. As DNA, the CDR3 is TGCAGTGCTAGCGGCAGTCACCTCACAGATACGCAGTATTTT. Protein sequence: CSASGSHLTDTQYF.